This T cell receptor (beta chain) is drawn from a study of T cells in Graves' hyperthyroidism and ophthalmopathy. This clonotype has a handful of counts. From RNA transcripts, TCR beta CDR3 regions were amplified. The primer set for the first-round RT-PCR of the TCR CDR3 was HTBI. Each CDR3 protein gets one entry after TCRdb re-called the multiplex PCR reads with MiXCR. The data hold approximately 330,000 distinct CDR3 sequences, with 12% to 15% observed a single time. This TCR was recovered from a woman aged 40 to 55 with Graves' ophthalmopathy. The specimen sequenced was blood.

The CDR3 DNA reads as TGCAGCGTTGCCCCGACAGGGAGAGAGACCCAGTACTTC. Its protein is CSVAPTGRETQYF. This chain connects TRBV29-1 to TRBJ2-5; 7 bases are a match to TRBD1. The J segment lost 4 bases and the V segment lost 4 bases, leaving 6 bases of the junction unmatched. Germline values: CDR1 SQVTM, CDR2 ANQGSEA. The CDR3 runs to 13 residues.